The clone carrying this T cell receptor beta chain was seen ten or more times. V lost 8 bases to trimming and J lost 8 bases, with 15 bases between them. There are 12 residues in the CDR3. Amplification yielded TCR beta CDR3 regions, with RNA transcripts as the source. Primed by the HTBI set, a first-round RT-PCR was run on the TCR CDR3. MiXCR was run by TCRdb on the multiplex PCR reads, yielding one entry per CDR3 protein. This sample carries about 290,000 distinct CDR3 sequences, 13% of them seen once, and the ten largest clones take 6% to 8%. The data belong to a study of T cells in Graves' hyperthyroidism and ophthalmopathy.

This sequence was found in a woman aged 25-40 years with Graves' hyperthyroidism that later progressed to Graves' ophthalmopathy. Sequenced material: blood. The rearrangement uses TRBV12-3 or TRBV12-4 and TRBJ2-5; D might be TRBD2 (5 bases). CDR3 loop: CASRRGLDTQYF. The CDR3 region has the DNA TGTGCCAGCCGACGGGGTTTGGACACCCAGTACTTC.